The rows below give T cell receptor beta chains drawn from one sample of a study of blood T cells in healthy people across ages. TCRdb reprocessed the 5' RACE reads with MiXCR, giving one entry per CDR3 protein. The repertoire consists of 1 million to 1.2 million distinct CDR3 sequences, with under 40% occurring once and the leading ten covering about an eighth. The sequencing sample was made of blood. Receptors were obtained from a man aged 18 to 30 in good health. The CDR3 runs from the conserved cysteine through the conserved F or W. D genes are given only for firm matches. Clone size is stated in some rows and not others, as once, few, many or a class when expanded.

d_call j_call v_call clone_size cdr3_aa cdr3_nt
- TRBJ1-1 TRBV5-1 - CASSLVLLGLEEGTEAFF TGCGCCAGCAGCTTGGTGTTATTGGGGTTGGAGGAGGGCACTGAAGCTTTCTTT
- TRBJ2-7 TRBV12-3/TRBV12-4 - CASSLAGNNEQYF TGTGCCAGCAGTTTAGCCGGGAACAATGAGCAGTACTTC
TRBD1 TRBJ2-7 TRBV4-2 - CASSLAGTGGIKMQYF TGTGCCAGCAGCCTTGCCGGGACAGGGGGAATAAAGATGCAGTACTTC
TRBD2 TRBJ2-2 TRBV28 - CASSQGGYDTGELFF TGTGCCAGCAGCCAGGGAGGGTACGACACCGGGGAGCTGTTTTTT
- TRBJ2-3 TRBV20-1 - CSASGTSTSPDTQYF TGCAGTGCTAGTGGAACTAGCACGTCACCAGATACGCAGTATTTT
TRBD1 TRBJ1-5 TRBV7-8 - CASSPGGQGTSAQHF TGTGCCAGCAGCCCCGGGGGACAGGGAACCTCTGCCCAGCATTTT
- TRBJ2-3 TRBV15 - CATSRDEGGTDTQYF TGTGCCACCAGCAGAGACGAGGGGGGTACAGATACGCAGTATTTT
- TRBJ1-1 TRBV5-1 - CASSWVGDTEAFF TGCGCCAGCAGCTGGGTAGGGGACACTGAAGCTTTCTTT
TRBD2 TRBJ2-7 TRBV29-1 - CSVSSGASYEQYF TGCAGCGTCTCTAGCGGGGCCTCCTACGAGCAGTACTTC
TRBD2 TRBJ2-1 TRBV15 - CATSRDLAGGALYNEQFF TGTGCCACCAGCAGAGATCTGGCGGGGGGGGCCCTCTACAATGAGCAGTTCTTC
- TRBJ2-2 TRBV3-1 few CASSQETPNTGELFF TGTGCCAGCAGCCAAGAGACTCCTAACACCGGGGAGCTGTTTTTT
TRBD1 TRBJ1-1 TRBV7-9 - CASRKTGTNTEAFF TGTGCCAGCAGAAAGACAGGGACGAACACTGAAGCTTTCTTT
- TRBJ1-1 TRBV6-2/TRBV6-3 - CASSYPDGLNTEAFF TGTGCCAGCAGTTACCCCGACGGACTAAACACTGAAGCTTTCTTT
TRBD2 TRBJ2-3 TRBV7-9 few CASSRRWTSGDTQYF TGTGCCAGCAGCCGCCGTTGGACTAGCGGAGATACGCAGTATTTT
TRBD1 TRBJ1-2 TRBV10-3 - CAISGTGGRDGYTF TGTGCCATCAGTGGGACAGGGGGCAGGGATGGCTACACCTTC
- TRBJ2-4 TRBV5-1 - CASSFGQNLAKNIQYF TGCGCCAGCAGCTTTGGACAGAATCTAGCCAAAAACATTCAGTACTTC
TRBD1 TRBJ2-1 TRBV30 - CAWAGTGGYNEQFF TGTGCCTGGGCCGGGACAGGGGGCTACAATGAGCAGTTCTTC
- TRBJ2-7 TRBV13 - CASSLNEAGPSYEQYF TGTGCCAGCAGCTTAAATGAGGCGGGTCCCTCCTACGAGCAGTACTTC
- TRBJ1-6 TRBV10-3 once CAIRFEVWNSPLHF TGTGCCATCCGCTTCGAGGTGTGGAATTCACCCCTCCACTTT
- TRBJ2-3 TRBV6-1 - CASGTVSTDTQYF TGTGCAAGCGGGACAGTTAGCACAGATACGCAGTATTTT
TRBD2 TRBJ2-3 TRBV6-5 few CASSDGAGGLTDTQYF TGTGCCAGCAGTGACGGGGCGGGGGGACTCACAGATACGCAGTATTTT
TRBD1 TRBJ2-1 TRBV5-1 few CATNPTGTDNEQFF TGCGCCACAAATCCGACAGGGACCGACAATGAGCAGTTCTTC
TRBD1 TRBJ1-6 TRBV11-2 few CASSFSTGENSPLHF TGTGCAAGCAGCTTTTCAACAGGGGAGAATTCACCCCTCCACTTT
- TRBJ2-5 TRBV12-5 few CASETGLTGYQETQYF TGTGCTAGTGAAACAGGGTTGACGGGTTACCAAGAGACCCAGTACTTC
- TRBJ1-5 TRBV12-3/TRBV12-4 - CASSFNTVSNQPQHF TGTGCCAGCAGTTTCAATACAGTTAGCAATCAGCCCCAGCATTTT
TRBD2 TRBJ2-7 TRBV2 - CASIRAGEDLYNEQYF TGTGCCAGCATTAGAGCGGGGGAAGACCTTTACAATGAGCAGTACTTC
TRBD2 TRBJ2-3 TRBV5-1 - CASSLVRGGDRDTQYF TGCGCCAGCAGCTTGGTTCGCGGGGGGGATAGAGATACGCAGTATTTT
TRBD1 TRBJ2-7 TRBV4-1 - CASSQDRDREDEQYF TGCGCCAGCAGCCAAGATAGGGACAGGGAAGACGAGCAGTACTTC
- TRBJ2-2 TRBV4-3 - CASSKTPGELFF TGCGCCAGCAGCAAGACCCCCGGGGAGCTGTTTTTT